The clone carrying this T cell receptor beta chain was observed a few times. These data originate in a study of blood T cell repertoires in COVID-19. The wider study: Material from acute and convalescent COVID-19 was sourced from the United States, Italy and Spain. T cells, B-cell-depleted T cells, or PBMCs provided the cDNA or gDNA that served as material.

Per the original data handling: Nucleated cell counts were estimated from reference gene primer amplification. The repertoire was sequenced with immunoSEQ multiplex PCR; TCRdb's copy has only in-frame clones and lacks some. From that table come the V and J calls and clone size; the DNA was used to work out D and trimming. The table has some 200,000 clones, 70% to 90% seen once. Trimming stripped 1 base from V and 0 bases from J, with 13 bases between. Germline values: CDR1 SGHDN, CDR2 FVKESK. The CDR3 contains 17 residues. This chain joins TRBV14 and TRBJ2-1; D is possibly TRBD2 (6 bases). The sequenced sample consisted of peripheral blood. This sequence was found in a woman older than 75 with acute or convalescent COVID-19. The CDR3 DNA sequence: TGTGCCAGCAGCCAAGGCCGCGGGACCTTCTCCTACAATGAGCAGTTCTTC. It codes for CASSQGRGTFSYNEQFF.